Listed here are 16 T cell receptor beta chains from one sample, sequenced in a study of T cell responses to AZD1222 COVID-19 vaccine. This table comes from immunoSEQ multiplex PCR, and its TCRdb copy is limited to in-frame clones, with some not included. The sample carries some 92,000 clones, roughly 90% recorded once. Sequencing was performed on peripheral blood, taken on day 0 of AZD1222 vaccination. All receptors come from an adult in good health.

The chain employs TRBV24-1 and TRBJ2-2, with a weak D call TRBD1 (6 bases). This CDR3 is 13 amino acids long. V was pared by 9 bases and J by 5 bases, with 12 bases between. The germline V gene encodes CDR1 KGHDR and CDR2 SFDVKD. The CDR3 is CATGRQETGELFF. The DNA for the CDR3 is TGTGCCACCGGGAGACAGGAAACCGGGGAGCTGTTTTTT.

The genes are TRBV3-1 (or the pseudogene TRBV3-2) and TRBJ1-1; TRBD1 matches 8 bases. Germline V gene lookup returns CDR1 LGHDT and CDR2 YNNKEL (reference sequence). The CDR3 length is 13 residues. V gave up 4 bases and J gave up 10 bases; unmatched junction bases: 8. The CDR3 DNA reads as TGTGCCAGCAGCCTCACATCAGGGGGCTCAGCTTTCTTT. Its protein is CASSLTSGGSAFF.

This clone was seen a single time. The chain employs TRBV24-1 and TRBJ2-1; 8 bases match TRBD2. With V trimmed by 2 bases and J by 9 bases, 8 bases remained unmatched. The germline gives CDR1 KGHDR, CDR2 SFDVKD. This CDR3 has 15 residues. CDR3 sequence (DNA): TGTGCCACCAGTGATTACACTACCAGCGGGGGTGAGCAGTTCTTC. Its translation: CATSDYTTSGGEQFF.

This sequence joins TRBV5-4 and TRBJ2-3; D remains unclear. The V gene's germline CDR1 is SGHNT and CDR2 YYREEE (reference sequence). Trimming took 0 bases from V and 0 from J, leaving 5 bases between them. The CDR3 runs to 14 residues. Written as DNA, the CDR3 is TGTGCCAGCAGCTTGGAACGGAGCACAGATACGCAGTATTTT. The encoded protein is CASSLERSTDTQYF.

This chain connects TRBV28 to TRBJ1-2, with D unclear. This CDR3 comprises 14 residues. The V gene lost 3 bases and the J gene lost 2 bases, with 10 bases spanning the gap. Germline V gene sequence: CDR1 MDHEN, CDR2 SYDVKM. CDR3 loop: CASSLPARNYGYTF. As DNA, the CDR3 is TGTGCCAGCAGTTTGCCGGCCAGAAACTATGGCTACACCTTC.

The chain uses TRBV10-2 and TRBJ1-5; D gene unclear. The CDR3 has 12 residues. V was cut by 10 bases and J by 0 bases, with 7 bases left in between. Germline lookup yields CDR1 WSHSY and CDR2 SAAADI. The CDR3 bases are TGCGCCACAGCGAGTAGCAATCAGCCCCAGCATTTT. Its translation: CATASSNQPQHF.

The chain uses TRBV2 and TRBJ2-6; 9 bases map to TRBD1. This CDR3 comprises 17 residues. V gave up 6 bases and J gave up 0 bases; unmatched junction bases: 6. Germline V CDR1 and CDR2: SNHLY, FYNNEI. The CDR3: CASSSGTGHSGANVLTF. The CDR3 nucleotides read TGTGCCAGCAGCTCCGGGACAGGGCACTCTGGGGCCAACGTCCTGACTTTC.

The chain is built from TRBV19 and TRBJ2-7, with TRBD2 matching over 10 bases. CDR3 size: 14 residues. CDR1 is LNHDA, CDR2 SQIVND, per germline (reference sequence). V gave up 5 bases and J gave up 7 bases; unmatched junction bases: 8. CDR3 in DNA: TGTGCCAGTAGTTCGTCCCTAGCGGGAGTTGAGCAGTACTTC. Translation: CASSSSLAGVEQYF.

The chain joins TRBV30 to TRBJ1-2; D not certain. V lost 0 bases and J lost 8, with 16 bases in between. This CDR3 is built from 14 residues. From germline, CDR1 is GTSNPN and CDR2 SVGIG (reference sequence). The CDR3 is CAWSVTSVGEGYTF. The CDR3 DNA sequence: TGTGCCTGGAGTGTAACTTCGGTCGGGGAAGGCTACACCTTC.

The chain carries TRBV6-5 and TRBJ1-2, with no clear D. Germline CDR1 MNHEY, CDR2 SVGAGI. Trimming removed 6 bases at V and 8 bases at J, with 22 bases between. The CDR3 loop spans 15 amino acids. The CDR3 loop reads CASSSITAPARGYTF. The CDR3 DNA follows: TGTGCCAGCAGCTCAATTACGGCCCCGGCACGAGGCTACACCTTC.

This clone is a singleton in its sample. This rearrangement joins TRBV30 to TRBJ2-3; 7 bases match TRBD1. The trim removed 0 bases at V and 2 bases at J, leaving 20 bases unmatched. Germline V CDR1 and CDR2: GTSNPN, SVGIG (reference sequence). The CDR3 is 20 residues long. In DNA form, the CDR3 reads TGTGCCTGGAGTGTGTTTTCACAGGGGCGTGTGGCGCAACACACAGATACGCAGTATTTT. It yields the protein CAWSVFSQGRVAQHTDTQYF.

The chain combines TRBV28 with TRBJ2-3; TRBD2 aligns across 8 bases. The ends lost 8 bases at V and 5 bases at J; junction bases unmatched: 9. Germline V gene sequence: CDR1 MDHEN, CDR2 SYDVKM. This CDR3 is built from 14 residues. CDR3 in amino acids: CASSGTSRVDTQYF. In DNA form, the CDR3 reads TGTGCCAGCTCGGGGACTAGTCGGGTAGATACGCAGTATTTT.

CDR3 coding DNA: TGTGCCAGCAGCTTGGTTCCTTCCCAAGAGACCCAGTACTTC. Translation gives CASSLVPSQETQYF. The chain has TRBV5-4 and TRBJ2-5; D is undetermined. The V end was cut by 0 bases, the J end by 1 base, with 7 bases between. Per germline, CDR1 SGHNT and CDR2 YYREEE (reference sequence). This CDR3 spans 14 amino acids.

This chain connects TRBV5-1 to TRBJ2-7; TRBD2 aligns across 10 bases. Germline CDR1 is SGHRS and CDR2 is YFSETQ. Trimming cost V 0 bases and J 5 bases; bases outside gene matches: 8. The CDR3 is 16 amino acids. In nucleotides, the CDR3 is TGCGCCAGCAGCTTGGTTCTAGCGGGAGCCACCCACGAGCAGTACTTC. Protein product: CASSLVLAGATHEQYF.

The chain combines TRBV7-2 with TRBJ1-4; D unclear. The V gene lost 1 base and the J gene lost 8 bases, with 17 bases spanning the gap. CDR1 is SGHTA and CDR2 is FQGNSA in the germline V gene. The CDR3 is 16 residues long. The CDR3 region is CASSLVGANRREKLFF. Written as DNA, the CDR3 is TGTGCCAGCAGCTTAGTGGGAGCGAACAGACGGGAAAAACTGTTTTTT.

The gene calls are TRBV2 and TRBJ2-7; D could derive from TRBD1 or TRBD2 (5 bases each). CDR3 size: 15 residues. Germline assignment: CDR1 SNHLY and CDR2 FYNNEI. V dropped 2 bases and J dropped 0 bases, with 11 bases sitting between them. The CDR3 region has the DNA TGTGCCAGCAGTGAAACGGGACCGAGCTCCTACGAGCAGTACTTC. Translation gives CASSETGPSSYEQYF.